This T cell receptor (beta chain) is drawn from a study of T cell therapy after organ transplantation. For the study at large: Patients received up to 6 T cell doses every 2 weeks. Patients received a median of 1.92 x 10^8 CMV-specific T cells over 2 to 6 infusions.

Comments on this clone: The antigen is not known.

Libraries were prepared by immunoSEQ multiplex PCR; TCRdb keeps only in-frame clonotypes and omits some of them. This sample has tens of thousands of clones, with 85% to 95% found just once. The CDR3 spans 16 residues. Germline lookup yields CDR1 SGHRS and CDR2 YFSETQ. V was shortened by 2 bases and J by 2 bases, with 14 bases between the two germline ends. This chain connects TRBV5-1 to TRBJ2-1; tentative D call: TRBD2 (7 bases). The source of this sequence is a human patient who had received a solid organ transplant and had CMV disease. Sequenced material: CD8+ T cells from blood, taken before autologous CMV-specific T cell therapy. Here the CDR3 reads CASSFSRGGAYNEQFF. The CDR3 region has the DNA TGCGCCAGCAGCTTCTCGAGGGGGGGCGCCTACAATGAGCAGTTCTTC.